The rows below give T cell receptor beta chains drawn from one sample of a study of patients and donors after allogeneic stem cell transplantation. One entry per CDR3 protein results from TCRdb running MiXCR on the RT-PCR reads. This sample has under 30,000 distinct CDR3 sequences, with about 42% found just once. The specimen was blood, either unsorted or a sorted T cell fraction (not recorded which). These receptors were obtained from a human donor who was either an allogeneic HSCT recipient or a stem cell or donor lymphocyte infusion donor (not recorded which). It is not recorded whose cells these are; they may come from a transplant donor. Each CDR3 is given with its conserved first and last residue. The order of the fields is D gene, CDR3 length, V gene, J gene, clone size, CDR3 protein, CDR3 DNA. D genes are given only for firm matches. Part of the rows lack a size; the others show once, few, many or a class for expanded clones.

-	16	TRBV7-9	TRBJ1-1	once	CASSLAGGRANTEAFF	TGTGCCAGCAGCTTAGCGGGTGGGAGGGCGAACACTGAAGCTTTCTTT
-	14	TRBV12-3/TRBV12-4	TRBJ1-6	-	CASSLRGDNSPLHF	TGTGCCAGCAGTTTAAGGGGAGATAATTCACCCCTCCACTTT
-	13	TRBV2	TRBJ1-6	-	CASAPFPNSPLHF	TGTGCCAGCGCGCCCTTCCCGAATTCACCCCTCCACTTT
-	14	TRBV3-1	TRBJ1-3	-	CASSQGVFGNTIYF	TGTGCCAGCAGCCAAGGGGTATTCGGAAACACCATATATTTT
TRBD1	14	TRBV3-1	TRBJ1-3	few	CASRPDRVRNTIYF	TGTGCCAGCAGACCGGACAGGGTGAGAAACACCATATATTTT
TRBD1	16	TRBV20-1	TRBJ1-1	-	CSASKGTGGSYTEAFF	TGCAGTGCTAGTAAGGGGACAGGGGGCTCATACACTGAAGCTTTCTTT
TRBD1	15	TRBV5-5	TRBJ1-6	-	CASSTRTGGNSPLHF	TGTGCCAGCAGCACCCGCACAGGGGGAAATTCACCCCTCCACTTT
TRBD1	13	TRBV10-3	TRBJ1-4	-	CASQGQTNEKLFF	TGTGCCTCACAGGGGCAAACTAATGAAAAACTGTTTTTT
TRBD2	15	TRBV7-3	TRBJ2-1	-	CASSFLAGAYNEQFF	TGTGCCAGCAGCTTCTTAGCGGGAGCTTACAATGAGCAGTTCTTC
-	14	TRBV12-3/TRBV12-4	TRBJ1-1	few	CASTLSNTNTEAFF	TGTGCCAGCACCTTATCAAATACGAACACTGAAGCTTTCTTT
TRBD1	14	TRBV28	TRBJ1-4	few	CASSKGTGYEKLFF	TGTGCCAGCTCAAAGGGGACAGGGTATGAAAAACTGTTTTTT
-	16	TRBV4-1	TRBJ1-6	-	CASSPRTIVYNSPLHF	TGCGCCAGCAGCCCGAGAACGATCGTCTATAATTCACCCCTCCACTTT
TRBD2	14	TRBV7-9	TRBJ2-1	-	CASTSAGDYNEQFF	TGTGCCAGCACCTCAGCGGGAGATTACAATGAGCAGTTCTTC
TRBD2	15	TRBV7-9	TRBJ2-7	-	CASSLTSGNSYEQYF	TGTGCCAGCAGTTTGACTAGCGGAAACTCCTACGAGCAGTACTTC
-	14	TRBV12-3/TRBV12-4	TRBJ1-6	few	CASSFTVGGSPLHF	TGTGCCAGCAGTTTTACGGTTGGTGGTTCACCCCTCCACTTT
-	15	TRBV27	TRBJ2-1	few	CASSLNWGTYNEQFF	TGTGCCAGCAGTTTAAACTGGGGTACCTACAATGAGCAGTTCTTC
-	14	TRBV29-1	TRBJ1-1	few	CSVLRQGLNTEAFF	TGCAGCGTTCTGCGCCAGGGACTGAACACTGAAGCTTTCTTT
-	18	TRBV2	TRBJ1-6	-	CASSVEPTVTGYNSPLHF	TGTGCCAGCAGCGTCGAGCCGACAGTTACAGGTTATAATTCACCCCTCCACTTT
TRBD1	15	TRBV3-1	TRBJ2-3	-	CASSPTGDFTDTQYF	TGTGCCAGCAGCCCGACAGGGGACTTCACAGATACGCAGTATTTT
TRBD1	14	TRBV10-3	TRBJ1-6	-	CATQGQGYNSPLHF	TGTGCCACCCAGGGACAGGGATACAATTCACCCCTCCACTTT
TRBD2	15	TRBV5-1	TRBJ2-1	few	CASSLGSSGGNEQFF	TGCGCCAGCAGCTTGGGCTCTAGCGGGGGTAATGAGCAGTTCTTC
TRBD1	15	TRBV12-3/TRBV12-4	TRBJ1-5	-	CASSSVQGSNQPQHF	TGTGCCAGCAGCTCCGTACAGGGGAGCAATCAGCCCCAGCATTTT
-	14	TRBV29-1	TRBJ1-1	-	CSVAVLGGNTEAFF	TGCAGCGTTGCAGTTCTGGGGGGGAACACTGAAGCTTTCTTT
-	13	TRBV10-3	TRBJ1-2	-	CAIRFGHNYGYTF	TGTGCCATCAGATTCGGACATAACTATGGCTACACCTTC
TRBD2	14	TRBV20-1	TRBJ2-7	few	CSAPLAGVTYEQYF	TGCAGTGCTCCCCTAGCGGGAGTTACCTACGAGCAGTACTTC
-	14	TRBV5-1	TRBJ1-1	few	CASSGKQGGTEAFF	TGCGCCAGCAGCGGTAAACAGGGCGGCACTGAAGCTTTCTTT
-	14	TRBV28	TRBJ1-5	-	CASWAEDSHQPQHF	TGTGCCAGCTGGGCGGAAGACAGCCATCAGCCCCAGCATTTT
TRBD1	17	TRBV3-1	TRBJ1-4	-	CASSPGQGSSTNEKLFF	TGTGCCAGCAGCCCGGGACAGGGGTCTTCAACTAATGAAAAACTGTTTTTT